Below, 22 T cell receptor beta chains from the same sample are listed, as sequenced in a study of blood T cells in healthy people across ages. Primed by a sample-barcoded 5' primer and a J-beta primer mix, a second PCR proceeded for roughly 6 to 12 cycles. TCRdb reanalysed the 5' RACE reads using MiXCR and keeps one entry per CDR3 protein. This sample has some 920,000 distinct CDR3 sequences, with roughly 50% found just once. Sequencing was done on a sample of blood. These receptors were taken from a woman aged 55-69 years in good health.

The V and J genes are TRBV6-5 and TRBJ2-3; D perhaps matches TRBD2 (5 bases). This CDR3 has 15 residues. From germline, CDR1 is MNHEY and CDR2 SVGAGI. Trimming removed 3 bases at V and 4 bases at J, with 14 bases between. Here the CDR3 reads CASSYNGVDADTQYF. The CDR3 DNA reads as TGTGCCAGCAGTTATAACGGGGTAGACGCAGATACGCAGTATTTT.

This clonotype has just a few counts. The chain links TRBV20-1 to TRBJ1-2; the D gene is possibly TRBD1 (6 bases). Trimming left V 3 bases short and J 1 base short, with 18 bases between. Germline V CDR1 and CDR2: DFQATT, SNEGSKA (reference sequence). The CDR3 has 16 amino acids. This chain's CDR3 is CSARPPAGGLNYGYTF. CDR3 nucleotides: TGCAGTGCTAGGCCCCCTGCCGGGGGGCTTAACTATGGCTACACCTTC.

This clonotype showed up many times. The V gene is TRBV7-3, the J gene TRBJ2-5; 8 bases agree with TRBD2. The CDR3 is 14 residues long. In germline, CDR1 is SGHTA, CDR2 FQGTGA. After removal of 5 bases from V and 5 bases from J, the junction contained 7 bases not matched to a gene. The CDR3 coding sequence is TGTGCCAGCAGCCCTCGGGGGGGGCTGGAGACCCAGTACTTC. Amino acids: CASSPRGGLETQYF.

The CDR3 is CATLGQVSYEQYF. The CDR3 DNA follows: TGTGCCACCCTGGGACAGGTCTCCTACGAGCAGTACTTC. This chain links TRBV28 with TRBJ2-4; 8 bases align to TRBD1. The DNA end is a closer match to TRBJ2-7, so the J assignment may be wrong. Germline assignment: CDR1 MDHEN and CDR2 SYDVKM. CDR3 length: 13 residues.

CDR3 DNA: TGTGCCAGCAGTCCGGTTTGGTCTCTAACTGAAGCTTTCTTT. Protein product: CASSPVWSLTEAFF. The J gene is TRBJ1-1, the V gene TRBV25-1, with no clear D. The V end lost 5 bases, the J end lost 5 bases, and 15 bases lay between the germline ends. The CDR3 sequence is 14 residues long. Germline V gene sequence: CDR1 MGHDK, CDR2 SYGVNS.

This CDR3 reads CASSLRAGMAGELFF. For the CDR3, the DNA is TGTGCCAGCAGCTTACGCGCTGGGATGGCCGGGGAGCTGTTTTTT. The gene calls are TRBV7-2 and TRBJ2-2; the D is unclear. Germline values: CDR1 SGHTA, CDR2 FQGNSA. V lost 2 bases, J lost 6 bases, and 13 bases lay in between. This CDR3 comprises 15 residues. Full variable domain (outside the CDR3, taken from reference TRBV7-2 and TRBJ2-2): GAGVSQSPSNKVTEKGKDVELRCDPISGHTALYWYRQSLGQGLEFLIYFQGNSAPDKSGLPSDRFSAERTGGSVSTLTIQRTQQEDSAVYLCASSLRAGMAGELFFGEGSRLTVL.

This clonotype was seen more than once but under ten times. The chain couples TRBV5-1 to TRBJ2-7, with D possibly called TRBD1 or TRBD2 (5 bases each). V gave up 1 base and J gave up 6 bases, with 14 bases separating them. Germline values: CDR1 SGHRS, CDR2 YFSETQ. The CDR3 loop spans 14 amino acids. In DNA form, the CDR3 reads TGCGCCAGCAGCTTGACCGAGGGGTTTGGCGAGCAGTACTTC. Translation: CASSLTEGFGEQYF.

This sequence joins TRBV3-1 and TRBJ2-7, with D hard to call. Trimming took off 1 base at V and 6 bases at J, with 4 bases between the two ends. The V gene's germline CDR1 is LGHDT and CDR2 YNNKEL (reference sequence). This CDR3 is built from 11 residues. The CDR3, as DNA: TGTGCCAGCAGCCAAGCATTCGAGCAGTACTTC. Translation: CASSQAFEQYF.

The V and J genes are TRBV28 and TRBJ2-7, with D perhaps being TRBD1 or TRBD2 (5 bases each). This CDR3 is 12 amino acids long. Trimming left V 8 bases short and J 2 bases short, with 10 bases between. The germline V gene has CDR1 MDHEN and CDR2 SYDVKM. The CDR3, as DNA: TGTGCCAGCTGGGACGGAACCTACGAGCAGTACTTC. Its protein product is CASWDGTYEQYF.

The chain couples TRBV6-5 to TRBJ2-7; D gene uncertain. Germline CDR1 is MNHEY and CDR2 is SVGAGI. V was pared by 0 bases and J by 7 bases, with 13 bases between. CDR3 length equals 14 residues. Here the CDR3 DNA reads TGTGCCAGCAGTTACTCGACTCTCGGACCGGAGCAGTACTTC. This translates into CASSYSTLGPEQYF.

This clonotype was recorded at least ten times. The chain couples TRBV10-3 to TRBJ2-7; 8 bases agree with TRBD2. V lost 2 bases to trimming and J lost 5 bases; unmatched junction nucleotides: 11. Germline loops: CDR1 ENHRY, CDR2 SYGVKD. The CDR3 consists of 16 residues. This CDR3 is CAISEGREGAGHEQYF. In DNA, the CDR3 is TGTGCCATCAGTGAGGGTCGGGAGGGAGCAGGCCACGAGCAGTACTTC.

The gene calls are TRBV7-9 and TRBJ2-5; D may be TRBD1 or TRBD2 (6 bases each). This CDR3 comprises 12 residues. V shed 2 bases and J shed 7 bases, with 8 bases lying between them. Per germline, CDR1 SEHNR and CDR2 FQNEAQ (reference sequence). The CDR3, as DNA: TGTGCCAGCAGCTTAAAGGGGGGGACCCAGTACTTC. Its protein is CASSLKGGTQYF.

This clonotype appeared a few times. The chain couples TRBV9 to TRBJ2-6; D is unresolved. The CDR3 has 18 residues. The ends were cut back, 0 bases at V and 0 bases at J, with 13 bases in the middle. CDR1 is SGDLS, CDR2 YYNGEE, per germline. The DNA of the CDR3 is TGTGCCAGCAGCGTAGTTCCGGTTGCTGGCTCTGGGGCCAACGTCCTGACTTTC. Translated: CASSVVPVAGSGANVLTF.

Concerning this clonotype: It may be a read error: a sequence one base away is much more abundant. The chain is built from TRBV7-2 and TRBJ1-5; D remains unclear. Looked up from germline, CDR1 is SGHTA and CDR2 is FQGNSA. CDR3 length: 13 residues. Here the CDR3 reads CASSLVQNQPRHF. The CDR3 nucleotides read TGTGCCAGCAGCTTAGTACAAAATCAGCCCCGGCATTTT.

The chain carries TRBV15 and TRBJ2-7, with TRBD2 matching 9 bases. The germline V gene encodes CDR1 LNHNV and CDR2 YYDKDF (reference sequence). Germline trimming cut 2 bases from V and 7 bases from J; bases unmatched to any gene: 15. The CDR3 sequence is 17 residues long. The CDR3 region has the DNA TGTGCCACCAGCAGAACTCCCACCGGGGGACTAGCTCCGGAGCAGTACTTC. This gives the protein CATSRTPTGGLAPEQYF.

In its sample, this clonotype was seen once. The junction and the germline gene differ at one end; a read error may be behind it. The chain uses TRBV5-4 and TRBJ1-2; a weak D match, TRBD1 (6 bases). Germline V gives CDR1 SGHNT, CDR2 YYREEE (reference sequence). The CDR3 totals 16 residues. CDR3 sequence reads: CASSTKQQGNNYGYAF. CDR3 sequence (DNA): TGTGCCAGCAGCACCAAGCAACAGGGAAACAACTATGGCTACGCCTTC.

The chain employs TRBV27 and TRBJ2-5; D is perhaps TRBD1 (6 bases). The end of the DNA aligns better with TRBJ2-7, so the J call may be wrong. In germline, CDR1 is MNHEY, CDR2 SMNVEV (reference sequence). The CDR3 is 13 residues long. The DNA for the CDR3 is TGTGCCAGCAGCTTTAGGGGGTTCAACGAGCAGTACTTC. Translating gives CASSFRGFNEQYF.

The CDR3 sequence: CASGKILPGLSFYEQYF. CDR3 in DNA: TGTGCTAGTGGCAAAATCTTACCGGGACTCTCCTTCTACGAGCAGTACTTC. The V gene is TRBV12-5, the J gene TRBJ2-5; D might be TRBD2 (6 bases). The J call may be incorrect, as the DNA end agrees better with TRBJ2-7. CDR3 length: 17 amino acids. CDR1 and CDR2 (germline): LGHNT, FRNRAP.

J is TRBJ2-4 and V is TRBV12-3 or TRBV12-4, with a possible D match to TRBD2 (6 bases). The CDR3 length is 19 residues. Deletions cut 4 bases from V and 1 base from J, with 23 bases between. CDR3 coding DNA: TGTGCCAGCAGTTCCTCCCACCTGACTAGTGTCGGGGCCAAAAACATTCAGTACTTC. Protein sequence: CASSSSHLTSVGAKNIQYF.

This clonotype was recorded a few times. CDR3 protein: CASSFWGSPEAFF. CDR3 nucleotide sequence: TGTGCCAGCAGCTTTTGGGGCAGCCCTGAAGCTTTCTTT. The genes are TRBV7-2 and TRBJ1-1; possible D gene TRBD1, 5 bases. The ends were cut back, 3 bases at V and 6 bases at J, with 11 bases in the middle. The CDR3 is made up of 13 amino acids. The germline CDR1 and CDR2 sequences are SGHTA and FQGNSA.

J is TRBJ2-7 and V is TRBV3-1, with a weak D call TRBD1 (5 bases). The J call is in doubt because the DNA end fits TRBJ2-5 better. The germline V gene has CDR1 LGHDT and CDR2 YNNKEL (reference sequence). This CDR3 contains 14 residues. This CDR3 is CASSQDMPPETQYF. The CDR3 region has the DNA TGTGCCAGCAGCCAGGACATGCCCCCAGAGACCCAGTACTTC.

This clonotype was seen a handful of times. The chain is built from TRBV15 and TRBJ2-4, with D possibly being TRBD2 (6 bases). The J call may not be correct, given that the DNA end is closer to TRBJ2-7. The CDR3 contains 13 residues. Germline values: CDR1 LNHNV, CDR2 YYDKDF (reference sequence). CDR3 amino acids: CATSFGTLYEQYF. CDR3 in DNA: TGTGCCACCAGTTTCGGGACTTTGTACGAGCAGTACTTC.